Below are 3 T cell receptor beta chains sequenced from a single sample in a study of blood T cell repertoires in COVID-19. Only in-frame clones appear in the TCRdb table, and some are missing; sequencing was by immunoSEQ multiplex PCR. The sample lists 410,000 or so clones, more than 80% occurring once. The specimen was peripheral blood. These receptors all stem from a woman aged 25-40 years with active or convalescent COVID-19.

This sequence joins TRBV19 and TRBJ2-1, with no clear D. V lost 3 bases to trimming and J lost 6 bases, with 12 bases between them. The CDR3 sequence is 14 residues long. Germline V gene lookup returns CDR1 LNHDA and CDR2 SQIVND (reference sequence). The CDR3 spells CASSIFGSSNEQFF. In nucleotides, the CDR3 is TGTGCCAGTAGTATTTTCGGGTCTAGCAATGAGCAGTTCTTC.

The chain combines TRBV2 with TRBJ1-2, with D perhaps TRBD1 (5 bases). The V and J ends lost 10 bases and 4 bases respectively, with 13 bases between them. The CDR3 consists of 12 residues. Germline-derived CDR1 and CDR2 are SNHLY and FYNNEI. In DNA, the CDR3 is TGTGCCACCGCCCAGGGCGGCTATGGCTACACCTTC. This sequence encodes CATAQGGYGYTF.

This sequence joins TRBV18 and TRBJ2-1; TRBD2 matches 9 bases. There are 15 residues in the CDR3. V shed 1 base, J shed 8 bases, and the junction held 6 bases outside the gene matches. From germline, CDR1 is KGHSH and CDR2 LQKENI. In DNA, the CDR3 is TGTGCCAGCTCACCACTCGCGGGAGGGGGCCATGAGCAGTTCTTC. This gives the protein CASSPLAGGGHEQFF.